The rows below give T cell receptor beta chains drawn from one sample of a study of shared clonotypes between healthy human individuals. Sequenced by immunoSEQ multiplex PCR; TCRdb stores in-frame clones only, minus some. Of about 1.4 million clones in the sample, approximately 97% were seen once. Sequences were obtained from naive CD4+ T cells sorted from blood. The receptors were gathered from a young man in good health. Each CDR3 is given with its conserved first and last residue.

v_gene	j_gene	CDR3aa
TRBV10-2	TRBJ1-2	CASSESGGYYGYTF
TRBV4-3	TRBJ2-7	CASSQDTGLAASYEQYF
TRBV10-3	TRBJ2-7	CAISGLRGADEQYF
TRBV29-1	TRBJ2-7	CSVDLVGTYEQYF
TRBV9	TRBJ2-3	CASSVVPSGSLPSGTDTQYF
TRBV28	TRBJ2-3	CASRGRRTSGSRTDTQYF
TRBV30	TRBJ2-3	CAWSTLGTSGSSGTDTQYF
TRBV4-3	TRBJ2-7	CASSRGTSGTYEQYF
TRBV15	TRBJ2-7	CATKDTSSYEQYF
TRBV5-1	TRBJ2-7	CASSWTSGSYEQYF
TRBV19	TRBJ2-7	CASSIGGRHEQYF
TRBV10-3	TRBJ2-7	CAITSTGLLYEQYF
TRBV28	TRBJ2-3	CASSIPSGGVGTDTQYF
TRBV5-1	TRBJ2-3	CASSSGTSGSGPDTQYF
TRBV25-1	TRBJ1-5	CASQAGGPHNQPQHF
TRBV4-1	TRBJ2-7	CASSRTSGSTAYEQYF
TRBV27	TRBJ2-2	CASSVRTSGSGGTGELFF
TRBV27	TRBJ2-3	CASSLLGNSLSTQYF
TRBV5-4	TRBJ2-1	CASSTFLAGGAYNEQFF
TRBV10-2	TRBJ2-7	CASSVTSGLMTYEQYF
TRBV18	TRBJ2-3	CASSPKLTTDTQYF
TRBV7-7	TRBJ2-1	CASSTLGSGANEQFF
TRBV4-3	TRBJ2-7	CASSQAAQGRYYEQYF
TRBV6-5	TRBJ2-5	CASSWTGRNYLETQYF
TRBV4-1	TRBJ2-7	CASSSMGGFYEQYF
TRBV7-2	TRBJ1-5	CASSLVGDQPQHF
TRBV30	TRBJ1-2	CAWNPGQGPGNYGYTF
TRBV9	TRBJ2-1	CASSVSGSTYNEQFF
TRBV5-6	TRBJ1-1	CASSLEYHKEAFF
TRBV28	TRBJ1-1	CASSLGMNTEAFF
TRBV27	TRBJ2-7	CASSSMGARRYYEQYF
TRBV19	TRBJ2-7	CASSPRQPGAYEQYF
TRBV5-1	TRBJ1-1	CASSLGQGILNTEAFF
TRBV6-6	TRBJ2-7	CASSYPGTVSYEQYF
TRBV10-3	TRBJ2-7	CAISEQGFDEQYF
TRBV5-4	TRBJ2-2	CASSLLAGGLTGELFF
TRBV7-6	TRBJ2-1	CASSLASGRWVFF
TRBV18	TRBJ2-6	CASSYPSPGANVLTF
TRBV5-1	TRBJ2-2	CASSFSTGGRPRIGELFF
TRBV6-1	TRBJ2-5	CASTGGGTQYF
TRBV2	TRBJ1-3	CASSDRVVGGNTIYF
TRBV2	TRBJ1-1	CASRDNMNTEAFF
TRBV5-4	TRBJ1-2	CASSRGTNYGYTF
TRBV15	TRBJ2-1	CATSRRRDLNEQFF
TRBV5-4	TRBJ1-2	CASSRDTNYGYTF
TRBV28	TRBJ2-2	CASSSFPGLAEHPKDSLNTGELFF
TRBV7-2	TRBJ2-3	CASSLTVADTQYF
TRBV5-4	TRBJ2-7	CASSVGPPSVAYEQYF
TRBV19	TRBJ1-5	CASSKTRQGLGNQPQHF
TRBV19	TRBJ2-2	CASRLTGELFF
TRBV11-2	TRBJ2-3	CASSASGETSTDTQYF
TRBV18	TRBJ2-5	CASSPVGLAGEGQETQYF
TRBV6-6	TRBJ1-5	CASSSGTGDNQPQHF
TRBV18	TRBJ2-1	CASSPPGEQFF
TRBV6-1	TRBJ2-1	CASSVKFPAANEQFF
TRBV28	TRBJ2-5	CASRLGGRETQYF
TRBV28	TRBJ1-3	CASSLPWENSGNTIYF
TRBV30	TRBJ1-3	CAWSDSKGLRYRNTIYF
TRBV7-2	TRBJ1-5	CASSSRRDSNQPQHF
TRBV27	TRBJ2-2	CASRVGLAVITGELFF